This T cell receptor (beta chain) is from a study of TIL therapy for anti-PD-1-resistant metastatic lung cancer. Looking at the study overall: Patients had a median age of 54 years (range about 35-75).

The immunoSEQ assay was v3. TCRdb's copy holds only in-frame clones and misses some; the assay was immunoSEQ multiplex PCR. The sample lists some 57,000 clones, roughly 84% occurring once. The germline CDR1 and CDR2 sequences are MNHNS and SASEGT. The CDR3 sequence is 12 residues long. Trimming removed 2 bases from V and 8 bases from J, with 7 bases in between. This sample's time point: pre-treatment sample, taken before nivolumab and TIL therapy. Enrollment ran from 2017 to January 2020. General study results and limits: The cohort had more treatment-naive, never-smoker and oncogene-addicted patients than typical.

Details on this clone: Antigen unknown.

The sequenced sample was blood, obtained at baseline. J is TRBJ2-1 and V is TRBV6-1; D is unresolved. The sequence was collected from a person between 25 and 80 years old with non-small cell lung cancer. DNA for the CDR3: TGTGCCAGCAGTGAAAAGGGCGATGAGCAGTTCTTC. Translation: CASSEKGDEQFF.